A selection of T cell receptor beta chains follows, all from one sample in a study of immune evolution from preneoplasia to lung adenocarcinoma. The table came from immunoSEQ multiplex PCR; TCRdb's copy has only in-frame clones and leaves some out. The sample yields over 7,000 clones, approximately 81% seen once. Material: FFPE invasive lung adenocarcinoma tissue. The receptors were sampled from a person aged 40 to 49 with lung adenocarcinoma. Each CDR3 is given with its conserved first and last residue. A D gene is named only where the DNA matches it firmly. Not every row has a clone size; where given, it reads once, few, many or a size class.

v_gene	d_gene	j_gene	abundance	CDR3aa	CDR3nt
TRBV7-9	NA	TRBJ1-1	NA	CASSLTPGQVSTTEAFF	TGTGCCAGCAGCCTGACCCCGGGACAAGTTTCGACCACTGAAGCTTTCTTT
TRBV5-1	TRBD1	TRBJ2-2	NA	CASSPGQGAFTGELFF	TGCGCCAGCAGCCCCGGACAGGGGGCATTCACCGGGGAGCTGTTTTTT
TRBV11-2	NA	TRBJ1-6	NA	CASSLGLQGRSPLHF	TGTGCCAGCAGCTTAGGCTTGCAGGGTCGGTCACCCCTCCACTTT
TRBV6-4	TRBD1	TRBJ1-6	NA	CASRGQGDYNSPLHF	TGTGCCAGCAGAGGACAGGGGGACTATAATTCACCCCTCCACTTT
TRBV30	NA	TRBJ1-1	few	CAWNDRGEAFF	TGTGCCTGGAACGACCGTGGTGAAGCTTTCTTT
TRBV10-3	NA	TRBJ1-6	NA	CAISESRDRQSLRADSPLHF	TGTGCCATCAGTGAGTCACGGGATCGCCAAAGCCTCCGCGCCGATTCACCCCTCCACTTT
TRBV18	TRBD1	TRBJ1-1	NA	CASSSDRGNTEAFF	TGTGCCAGCTCAAGCGACAGGGGGAACACTGAAGCTTTCTTT
TRBV2	NA	TRBJ1-1	NA	CASSIKGGNTEAFF	TGTGCCAGCAGTATCAAGGGTGGGAACACTGAAGCTTTCTTT
TRBV30	NA	TRBJ1-3	NA	CAWSKGFSGNTIYF	TGTGCCTGGAGTAAGGGGTTCTCTGGAAACACCATATATTTT
TRBV2	NA	TRBJ2-3	NA	CASIQRESDTQYF	TGTGCCAGCATCCAGCGAGAGTCGGATACGCAGTATTTT
TRBV18	TRBD1	TRBJ1-1	NA	CASSQQDRGGRTEAFF	TGTGCCAGCTCACAACAAGACAGGGGTGGAAGGACTGAAGCTTTCTTT
TRBV21-1	NA	TRBJ1-1	NA	CAEGNTEAFF	TGTGCCGAGGGGAACACTGAAGCTTTCTTT
TRBV29-1	NA	TRBJ2-7	NA	CSVEAGGGGEQYF	TGCAGCGTTGAGGCAGGGGGAGGGGGCGAGCAGTACTTC
TRBV4-2	TRBD1	TRBJ2-5	NA	CASKPGGSQETQYF	TGTGCCAGCAAACCAGGGGGATCACAAGAGACCCAGTACTTC
TRBV6-5	NA	TRBJ2-7	NA	CASSYQGAKTYEQYF	TGTGCCAGCAGTTATCAAGGGGCCAAAACCTACGAGCAGTACTTC
TRBV10-1	NA	TRBJ1-2	NA	CASSESSNYGYTF	TGCGCCAGCAGTGAGTCAAGTAACTATGGCTACACCTTC
TRBV5-6	TRBD1	TRBJ2-7	NA	CASSETGAYSYEQYF	TGTGCCAGCAGCGAGACAGGGGCATACTCCTACGAGCAGTACTTC
TRBV5-1	TRBD1	TRBJ2-6	few	CASSPLTGVNSGANVLTF	TGCGCCAGCAGCCCGTTGACAGGGGTGAATTCTGGGGCCAACGTCCTGACTTTC
TRBV7-3	TRBD1	TRBJ1-2	NA	CASSTNAGRGDYGYTF	TGTGCCAGCAGCACGAACGCAGGCAGGGGGGACTATGGCTACACCTTC
TRBV2	NA	TRBJ2-5	NA	CASTREETQYF	TGTGCCAGCACCCGGGAAGAGACCCAGTACTTC
TRBV4-1	NA	TRBJ1-4	few	CASSQNQGYRATNEKLFF	TGCGCCAGCAGCCAAAATCAGGGGTATAGGGCAACTAATGAAAAACTGTTTTTT
TRBV5-1	TRBD1	TRBJ2-3	NA	CASSSTGTTDTQYF	TGCGCCAGCAGCTCGACAGGGACGACAGATACGCAGTATTTT
TRBV27	NA	TRBJ1-1	NA	CASSLLGSEAFF	TGTGCCAGCAGTTTACTTGGTTCTGAAGCTTTCTTT
TRBV23-1	NA	TRBJ2-7	NA	CASSQSTRASYEQYF	TGCGCCAGCAGTCAATCGACAAGAGCCAGCTACGAGCAGTACTTC
TRBV15	TRBD1	TRBJ1-4	NA	CATSRGQGVEKLFF	TGTGCCACCAGCAGAGGACAGGGGGTCGAAAAACTGTTTTTT
TRBV30	NA	TRBJ1-1	few	CAWRATTGAGTEAFF	TGTGCCTGGAGAGCGACTACAGGAGCTGGCACTGAAGCTTTCTTT
TRBV6-5	TRBD2	TRBJ2-3	NA	CASSGTSQDTQYF	TGTGCCAGCAGTGGGACTAGTCAAGATACGCAGTATTTT
TRBV4-2	NA	TRBJ1-1	few	CASSPRTEGGEAFF	TGTGCCAGCAGCCCCAGAACGGAGGGGGGAGAAGCTTTCTTT
TRBV27	TRBD1	TRBJ1-6	NA	CASPETDRVPHNSPLHF	TGTGCCAGCCCCGAAACAGACAGGGTCCCCCATAATTCACCCCTCCACTTT
TRBV29-1	NA	TRBJ1-5	NA	CSVVFTNSNQPQHF	TGCAGCGTTGTATTTACTAATAGCAATCAGCCCCAGCATTTT
TRBV19	TRBD1	TRBJ1-1	few	CASNQGARTEAFF	TGTGCCAGTAACCAGGGGGCGAGGACTGAAGCTTTCTTT
TRBV7-2	NA	TRBJ2-1	NA	CASSLREKGNEQFF	TGTGCCAGCAGCTTAAGAGAGAAGGGCAATGAGCAGTTCTTC
TRBV2	TRBD1	TRBJ2-2	NA	CASRKEGADTGELFF	TGTGCCAGCAGAAAAGAGGGGGCTGACACCGGGGAGCTGTTTTTT
TRBV25-1	TRBD1	TRBJ2-7	NA	CASSGSGQGVYEQYF	TGTGCCAGCAGTGGATCGGGACAGGGTGTCTACGAGCAGTACTTC
TRBV7-6	TRBD2	TRBJ2-7	few	CASSSGLAGGTYEQYF	TGTGCCAGCAGCTCTGGACTAGCGGGAGGAACCTACGAGCAGTACTTC
TRBV6-5	NA	TRBJ1-3	NA	CASIPPESGGNTIYF	TGTGCCAGCATCCCCCCGGAGTCAGGGGGAAACACCATATATTTT
TRBV27	TRBD1	TRBJ1-2	NA	CATKGQGDGYTF	TGTGCCACCAAGGGACAGGGGGATGGCTACACCTTC
TRBV9	TRBD2	TRBJ2-7	once	CASSPSSGSKGYEQYF	TGTGCCAGCAGCCCCAGTAGCGGGAGCAAGGGCTACGAGCAGTACTTC
TRBV7-2	NA	TRBJ1-2	NA	CASSAYIEKGGYTF	TGTGCCAGCAGTGCTTATATAGAGAAAGGAGGCTACACCTTC
TRBV28	NA	TRBJ2-5	few	CASSEVAVQETQYF	TGTGCCAGCAGTGAAGTAGCGGTACAAGAGACCCAGTACTTC
TRBV15	NA	TRBJ1-3	NA	CATSRSVAGNTIYF	TGTGCCACCAGCAGATCTGTAGCCGGAAACACCATATATTTT
TRBV6-1	NA	TRBJ2-7	NA	CASSVEDGHYEQYF	TGTGCCAGCAGTGTAGAGGACGGACACTACGAGCAGTACTTC
TRBV29-1	NA	TRBJ1-2	NA	CSVGPGGGYTF	TGCAGCGTTGGCCCTGGGGGGGGCTACACCTTC
TRBV5-1	TRBD2	TRBJ2-1	NA	CASRAGLPSNEQFF	TGCGCCAGCAGGGCGGGACTACCCTCCAATGAGCAGTTCTTC
TRBV21-1	NA	TRBJ2-2	NA	CASSKNKLAGGRNTGELFF	TGTGCCAGCAGCAAAAACAAGCTAGCGGGGGGACGTAACACCGGGGAGCTGTTTTTT
TRBV30	TRBD1	TRBJ1-6	NA	CAWSVQGVDNSPLHF	TGTGCCTGGAGTGTACAGGGGGTCGATAATTCACCCCTCCACTTT
TRBV9	NA	TRBJ1-2	NA	CASSVEQGKGYGYTF	TGTGCCAGCAGCGTAGAGCAGGGGAAGGGCTATGGCTACACCTTC
TRBV9	NA	TRBJ2-7	NA	CASSVPYSSYEQYF	TGTGCCAGCAGCGTCCCCTATAGCTCCTACGAGCAGTACTTC
TRBV27	NA	TRBJ2-2	NA	CASTSAATGELFF	TGTGCCAGCACTTCCGCGGCCACCGGGGAGCTGTTTTTT
TRBV2	NA	TRBJ2-3	NA	CASEETTDTQYF	TGTGCCAGCGAGGAGACGACAGATACGCAGTATTTT